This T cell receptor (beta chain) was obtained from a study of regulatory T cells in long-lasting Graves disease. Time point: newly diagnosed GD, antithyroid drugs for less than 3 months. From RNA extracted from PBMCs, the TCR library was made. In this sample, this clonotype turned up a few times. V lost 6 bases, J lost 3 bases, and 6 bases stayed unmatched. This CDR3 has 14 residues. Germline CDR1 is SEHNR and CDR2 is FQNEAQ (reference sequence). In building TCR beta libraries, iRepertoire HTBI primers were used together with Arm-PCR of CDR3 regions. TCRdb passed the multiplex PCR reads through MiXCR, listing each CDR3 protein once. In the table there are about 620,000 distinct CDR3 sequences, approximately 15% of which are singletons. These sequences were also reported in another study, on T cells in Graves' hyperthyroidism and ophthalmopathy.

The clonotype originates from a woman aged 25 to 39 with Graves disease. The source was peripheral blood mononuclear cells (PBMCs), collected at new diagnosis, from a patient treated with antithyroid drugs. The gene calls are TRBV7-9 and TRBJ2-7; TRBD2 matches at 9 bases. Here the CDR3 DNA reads TGTGCCAGCAGGACGGAGCGGGAGGACTACGAGCAGTACTTC. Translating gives CASRTEREDYEQYF.